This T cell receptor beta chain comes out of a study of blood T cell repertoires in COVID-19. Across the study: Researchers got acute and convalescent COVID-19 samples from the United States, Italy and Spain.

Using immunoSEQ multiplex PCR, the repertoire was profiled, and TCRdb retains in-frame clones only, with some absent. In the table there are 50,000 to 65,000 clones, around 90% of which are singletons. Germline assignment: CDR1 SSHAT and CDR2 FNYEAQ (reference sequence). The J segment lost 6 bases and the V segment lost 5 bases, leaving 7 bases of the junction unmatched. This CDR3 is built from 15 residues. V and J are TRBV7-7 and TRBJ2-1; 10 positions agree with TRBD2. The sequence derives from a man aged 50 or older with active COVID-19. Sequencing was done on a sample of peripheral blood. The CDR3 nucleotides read TGTGCCAGCAGCCCCGGGACTAGCGAGTTCAATGAGCAGTTCTTC. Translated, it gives CASSPGTSEFNEQFF. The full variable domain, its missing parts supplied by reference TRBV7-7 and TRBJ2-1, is GAGVSQSPRYKVTKRGQDVTLRCDPISSHATLYWYQQALGQGPEFLTYFNYEAQPDKSGLPSDRFSAERPEGSISTLTIQRTEQRDSAMYRCASSPGTSEFNEQFFGPGTRLTVL.